Below, 23 T cell receptor beta chains from the same sample are listed, as sequenced in a study of CD4 T cells in relation to SARS-CoV-2 and coronaviruses. No antigen has been assigned to these receptors. The table came from immunoSEQ multiplex PCR; TCRdb's copy has only in-frame clones and leaves some out. This sample has just over 15,000 clones; roughly 78% occur once, and the top ten carry 18%. CD4+ T cells from unexposed donors were obtained before the COVID-19 pandemic (2011-2018). CD4+ T cells were isolated from the cells after more than 8 days of culture. Source material: CD4+ T cells from PBMCs, cultured in vitro. The origin of the receptors is a human donor in good health.

V is TRBV6-5 and J is TRBJ1-1, with 11 nucleotides matching TRBD1. CDR3 size: 15 residues. J was trimmed by 3 bases and V by 1 base; bases with no gene match: 1. CDR1 is MNHEY, CDR2 SVGAGI, per germline. The CDR3 DNA sequence: TGTGCCAGCAGTTACTGGACAGGGGGCCACACTGAAGCTTTCTTT. This translates into CASSYWTGGHTEAFF.

V and J are TRBV18 and TRBJ1-5; 8 nucleotides align to TRBD1. Per the germline V gene, CDR1 is KGHSH and CDR2 is LQKENI. The V segment lost 10 bases and the J segment 0 bases; nucleotides outside the gene matches: 8. CDR3 length: 15 amino acids. The DNA for the CDR3 is TGTGCCACCGCGACAGGGACAGGTAGCAATCAGCCCCAGCATTTT. This sequence encodes CATATGTGSNQPQHF.

The chain uses TRBV5-1 and TRBJ2-7; 11 bases fit TRBD2. Germline CDR1 SGHRS, CDR2 YFSETQ. The CDR3 is made up of 17 amino acids. The ends lost 1 base at V and 2 bases at J; junction bases unmatched: 8. The CDR3 bases are TGCGCCAGCAGCTTGTCCTCGGGGACTAGCGGCACCTACGAGCAGTACTTC. It yields the protein CASSLSSGTSGTYEQYF.

This chain uses TRBV24-1 with TRBJ2-2; D call uncertain. The V and J ends lost 5 bases and 1 base respectively, with 10 bases between them. This CDR3 comprises 15 residues. Germline V CDR1 and CDR2: KGHDR, SFDVKD. The CDR3 nucleotides are TGTGCCACCAGTGGGGAAGGGTGGAACACCGGGGAGCTGTTTTTT. It codes for CATSGEGWNTGELFF.

The chain is built from TRBV28 and TRBJ2-7, with 9 positions matching TRBD1. CDR1 is MDHEN, CDR2 SYDVKM, per germline. The CDR3 is 14 residues long. V lost 6 bases to trimming and J lost 4 bases; unmatched junction nucleotides: 7. CDR3 residues: CASRRQTGGYEQYF. The CDR3 nucleotides read TGTGCCAGCAGGCGGCAGACAGGGGGTTACGAGCAGTACTTC. The full variable domain, rest sourced from reference TRBV28 and TRBJ2-7, is DVKVTQSSRYLVKRTGEKVFLECVQDMDHENMFWYRQDPGLGLRLIYFSYDVKMKEKGDIPEGYSVSREKKERFSLILESASTNQTSMYLCASRRQTGGYEQYFGPGTRLTVT.

This clone was detected only a few times. CDR3 protein: CASRWGLAEENEQFF. The CDR3 nucleotides are TGTGCCAGCAGGTGGGGACTAGCGGAGGAGAATGAGCAGTTCTTC. The chain couples TRBV7-9 to TRBJ2-1, with TRBD2 matching 11 bases. The CDR3 totals 15 residues. Trimming took 6 bases from V and 7 from J; bases not matched to a gene: 8. CDR1 SEHNR and CDR2 FQNEAQ come from the germline V gene (reference sequence).

This chain uses TRBV9 with TRBJ2-7; D might be TRBD1 (6 bases). Germline lookup yields CDR1 SGDLS and CDR2 YYNGEE. Trimming took 8 bases from V and 3 from J, leaving 18 bases between them. The CDR3 covers 14 residues. CDR3 in amino acids: CARGALLVFYEQYF. The DNA for the CDR3 is TGTGCCAGGGGGGCCTTACTAGTCTTCTACGAGCAGTACTTC.

The rearrangement uses TRBV7-8 and TRBJ2-5; D possibly uses TRBD1 or TRBD2 (5 bases each). The CDR3 totals 15 residues. With 7 bases removed from V and 2 bases from J, the gap between germline ends came to 17 bases. Germline V gene sequence: CDR1 SGHVS, CDR2 FQNEAQ. The CDR3 sequence is CASTRGGGQQETQYF. The CDR3 nucleotides are TGTGCCAGCACCCGAGGAGGCGGACAACAAGAGACCCAGTACTTC.

The rearrangement links TRBV5-4 to TRBJ1-3; D call uncertain. The CDR3 is 15 amino acids. From germline, CDR1 is SGHNT and CDR2 YYREEE (reference sequence). Trimming removed 5 bases from V and 2 bases from J, with 14 bases in between. This chain's CDR3 is CASRSRIPTGNTIYF. As DNA, the CDR3 is TGTGCCAGCAGAAGCAGGATCCCCACTGGAAACACCATATATTTT.

This chain's CDR3 is CSVDGTVRVDEQFF. DNA for the CDR3: TGCAGCGTTGATGGGACGGTGAGGGTCGATGAGCAGTTCTTC. The genes are TRBV29-1 and TRBJ2-1; D tentatively reads TRBD1 or TRBD2 (5 bases each). The CDR3 sequence is 14 residues long. The V and J ends lost 3 bases and 8 bases respectively, with 17 bases between them. CDR1 and CDR2 from the germline V gene are SQVTM and ANQGSEA.

The gene calls are TRBV24-1 and TRBJ1-2, with a possible D match to TRBD1 (6 bases). Germline loops: CDR1 KGHDR, CDR2 SFDVKD. V gave up 5 bases and J gave up 7 bases, with 10 bases separating them. This CDR3 has 12 amino acids. The CDR3 DNA sequence: TGTGCCACCAGTGTCCAGGGGACTGGCTACACCTTC. This translates into CATSVQGTGYTF.

The J gene is TRBJ2-1, the V gene TRBV30, with 8 bases identical to TRBD2. The CDR3 spans 17 residues. Germline CDR1 and CDR2: GTSNPN and SVGIG (reference sequence). Unmatched junction bases numbered 23, after V lost 0 bases and J lost 16 bases. In nucleotides, the CDR3 is TGTGCCTGGAGTGTAGCGGGGAGCGGGAGTACCGAGGGCGGGTTATTCTTC. Protein: CAWSVAGSGSTEGGLFF.

In this sample, this clone turned up once. This rearrangement joins TRBV20-1 to TRBJ2-5; TRBD2 aligns across 12 bases. V was clipped by 3 bases and J by 4 bases; unmatched bases: 9. The CDR3 length is 16 residues. Germline values: CDR1 DFQATT, CDR2 SNEGSKA (reference sequence). The CDR3 coding sequence is TGCAGTGCTAGTCATGGGTCACTAGCGGGAGGAGAGACCCAGTACTTC. Its protein product is CSASHGSLAGGETQYF.

The chain joins TRBV12-3 or TRBV12-4 to TRBJ2-5, with D perhaps given as TRBD1 or TRBD2 (5 bases each). This CDR3 is 12 amino acids long. V was pared by 11 bases and J by 5 bases, with 15 bases between. DNA of the CDR3: TGTGCCTGCACTAGGGGCCCGGAGACCCAGTACTTC. The encoded protein is CACTRGPETQYF.

CDR3 sequence (DNA): TGTGCCACCAGTGATCCGGGAGGAAGCACAGATACGCAGTATTTT. As protein: CATSDPGGSTDTQYF. The chain combines TRBV24-1 with TRBJ2-3; 7 nucleotides agree with TRBD2. The CDR3 consists of 15 residues. The germline CDR1 and CDR2 sequences are KGHDR and SFDVKD. J lost 0 bases, V lost 3 bases, and 2 bases had no gene match.

The chain carries TRBV7-9 and TRBJ1-2; unclear D gene. V was shortened by 1 base and J by 4 bases, with 10 bases between the two germline ends. CDR3 length: 14 amino acids. Per the germline V gene, CDR1 is SEHNR and CDR2 is FQNEAQ (reference sequence). The CDR3 sequence: CASSLVRGGYGYTF. As DNA, the CDR3 is TGTGCCAGCAGCTTAGTCCGCGGCGGCTATGGCTACACCTTC.

The chain couples TRBV21-1 to TRBJ2-3; the D call of TRBD1 is as the table states it, not checked on the DNA. TRBV21-1 is a known pseudogene. This CDR3 contains 17 residues. CDR3 region: CASSNRLDRASTDTQYF. The CDR3 DNA follows: TGTGCCAGCAGCAACCGACTTGACAGAGCTAGCACAGATACGCAGTATTTT.

The CDR3 DNA follows: TGTGCCAGCAGCCGGGGCGTGACAGGGGGTGATGGCTACACCTTC. Translated, it gives CASSRGVTGGDGYTF. The chain carries TRBV11-2 and TRBJ1-2, with TRBD1 matching over 9 bases. This CDR3 comprises 15 residues. Germline CDR1 SGHAT, CDR2 FQNNGV. Trimming took 5 bases from V and 6 from J; bases not matched to a gene: 10.

This chain links TRBV19 with TRBJ2-7, with D perhaps matching TRBD1 or TRBD2 (5 bases each). Trimming took 4 bases from V and 4 from J, leaving 17 bases between them. Germline V gene lookup returns CDR1 LNHDA and CDR2 SQIVND (reference sequence). The length of the CDR3 is 15 residues. In nucleotides, the CDR3 is TGTGCCAGTAGTACGGTAGGGACGGATAATTACGAGCAGTACTTC. This codes for CASSTVGTDNYEQYF.

V gene TRBV5-4 combines with J gene TRBJ1-1; 10 bases align to TRBD1. J gave up 4 bases and V 3 bases, and 9 bases lay outside the gene matches. Germline assignment: CDR1 SGHNT and CDR2 YYREEE (reference sequence). The CDR3 is 16 amino acids. The CDR3 spells CASSSKRTGGATEAFF. CDR3 sequence (DNA): TGTGCCAGCAGCTCTAAACGGACAGGGGGGGCCACTGAAGCTTTCTTT.

This clone turned up a few times. The V call is TRBV7-9, the J call TRBJ2-1; no clear D. The CDR3 contains 11 residues. Germline V gives CDR1 SEHNR, CDR2 FQNEAQ (reference sequence). V was shortened by 5 bases and J by 9 bases, with 8 bases between the two germline ends. CDR3 sequence reads: CASSPQGEQFF. CDR3 coding DNA: TGTGCCAGCAGCCCCCAAGGTGAGCAGTTCTTC.

This chain joins TRBV10-3 and TRBJ2-1; possible D gene TRBD2, 5 bases. This CDR3 is built from 15 residues. The germline gives CDR1 ENHRY, CDR2 SYGVKD. V lost 11 bases to trimming and J lost 4 bases, with 21 bases between them. The CDR3 is CASRTKGEEYNEQFF. CDR3 nucleotides: TGTGCCTCCCGAACGAAGGGAGAGGAGTACAATGAGCAGTTCTTC.

This clone has a single count. V and J are TRBV27 and TRBJ1-5; D uncertain. Trimming removed 3 bases at V and 6 bases at J, with 9 bases between. The CDR3 length is 13 residues. The V gene's germline CDR1 is MNHEY and CDR2 SMNVEV (reference sequence). DNA of the CDR3: TGTGCCAGCAGTTTTTTACCGGGTCAGCCCCAGCATTTT. The encoded protein is CASSFLPGQPQHF.